One sample yielded the 27 T cell receptor beta chains listed below, sequenced in a study of regulatory T cells in long-lasting Graves disease. Time point meaning: persistent/refractory GD, antithyroid drugs over 5 years with positive TRAb. Scientists built the TCR library using RNA that was extracted from PBMCs. The authors built TCR beta libraries using iRepertoire HTBI primers and Arm-PCR of CDR3 regions. TCRdb independently ran MiXCR on the multiplex PCR reads; one entry per CDR3 protein. The table shows around 450,000 distinct CDR3 sequences, with 20% to 25% occurring only once. The specimen comprised peripheral blood mononuclear cells (PBMCs), sampled when the disease was refractory, from a patient treated with antithyroid drugs. The receptors were gathered from a female donor with Graves disease.

This clonotype was detected a few times. The CDR3 spells CASSLVAGTPGELFF. The CDR3 nucleotides are TGTGCCAGCAGTTTAGTGGCAGGGACCCCCGGGGAGCTGTTTTTT. V and J are TRBV27 and TRBJ2-2; TRBD1 or TRBD2 may be the D gene (5 bases each). CDR1 and CDR2 (germline): MNHEY, SMNVEV (reference sequence). V was shortened by 2 bases and J by 6 bases, with 13 bases between the two germline ends. The CDR3 covers 15 residues.

This clonotype was picked up a small number of times. J is TRBJ2-7 and V is TRBV28; D not resolved. CDR1 is MDHEN and CDR2 is SYDVKM in the germline V gene. This CDR3 comprises 13 residues. The germline V and J ends were trimmed by 3 bases and 3 bases, with 9 bases remaining between them. The CDR3 DNA reads as TGTGCCAGCAGTTTTTGGACGGTCTACGAGCAGTACTTC. Translating it yields CASSFWTVYEQYF.

This chain joins TRBV19 and TRBJ1-1; D call uncertain. V shed 5 bases and J shed 2 bases, with 9 bases lying between them. Germline loops: CDR1 LNHDA, CDR2 SQIVND (reference sequence). The CDR3 length is 13 residues. The CDR3 sequence: CASSSQPNTEAFF. CDR3 coding DNA: TGTGCCAGTAGTTCTCAGCCTAACACTGAAGCTTTCTTT. The complete variable domain, with remaining parts taken from reference TRBV19 and TRBJ1-1, reads DGGITQSPKYLFRKEGQNVTLSCEQNLNHDAMYWYRQDPGQGLRLIYYSQIVNDFQKGDIAEGYSVSREKKESFPLTVTSAQKNPTAFYLCASSSQPNTEAFFGQGTRLTVV.

This clonotype was counted at least ten times. The chain carries TRBV28 and TRBJ2-4; tentatively, D is TRBD1 (6 bases). This CDR3 is 16 amino acids long. The germline CDR1 and CDR2 sequences are MDHEN and SYDVKM. V was pared by 4 bases and J by 0 bases, with 13 bases between. CDR3 coding DNA: TGTGCCAGCAGTTCCGGACAGCTTTTAGCCAAAAACATTCAGTACTTC. Translated: CASSSGQLLAKNIQYF.

Worth noting for this clonotype: A junction end diverges from the germline sequence, so it may reflect a read error. The chain has TRBV12-3 or TRBV12-4 and TRBJ1-1; D is possibly TRBD1 (5 bases). The CDR3 is made up of 14 amino acids. CDR3 in amino acids: CASSPGTANTGAFF. The CDR3 DNA is TGTGCCAGCAGTCCTGGGACGGCGAACACTGGAGCTTTCTTT.

The CDR3 coding sequence is TGTGCCAGCAGCTCTGAGGGGAAGAACACTGAAGCTTTCTTT. It encodes CASSSEGKNTEAFF. The J gene is TRBJ1-1, the V gene TRBV9; a weak D match, TRBD1 (5 bases). The germline gives CDR1 SGDLS, CDR2 YYNGEE. CDR3 length: 14 residues. V was shortened by 4 bases and J by 1 base, with 11 bases between the two germline ends.

The chain has TRBV28 and TRBJ2-1; weak D call: TRBD1 (6 bases). This CDR3 contains 13 residues. The germline CDR1 and CDR2 sequences are MDHEN and SYDVKM. The V end was cut by 3 bases, the J end by 8 bases, with 11 bases between. The CDR3 sequence is CASSLGHGDEQFF. CDR3 nucleotide sequence: TGTGCCAGCAGTTTGGGACATGGGGATGAGCAGTTCTTC. Filled out from reference TRBV28 and TRBJ2-1, the complete variable domain reads DVKVTQSSRYLVKRTGEKVFLECVQDMDHENMFWYRQDPGLGLRLIYFSYDVKMKEKGDIPEGYSVSREKKERFSLILESASTNQTSMYLCASSLGHGDEQFFGPGTRLTVL.

V and J are TRBV30 and TRBJ2-7, with D perhaps being TRBD1 or TRBD2 (5 bases each). The CDR3 has 14 residues. CDR1 and CDR2 (germline): GTSNPN, SVGIG (reference sequence). V was pared by 5 bases and J by 2 bases, with 16 bases between. The CDR3 sequence is CAWARGDWTYEQYF. The CDR3 region has the DNA TGTGCCTGGGCGAGGGGCGACTGGACCTACGAGCAGTACTTC. The full variable domain, its missing parts supplied by reference TRBV30 and TRBJ2-7, is SQTIHQWPATLVQPVGSPLSLECTVEGTSNPNLYWYRQAAGRGLQLLFYSVGIGQISSEVPQNLSASRPQDRQFILSSKKLLLSDSGFYLCAWARGDWTYEQYFGPGTRLTVT.

This clonotype has more than one count but fewer than ten. The chain uses TRBV7-2 and TRBJ2-7; D is undetermined. Germline CDR1 SGHTA, CDR2 FQGNSA. Trimming cost V 1 base and J 2 bases, with 15 bases left between them. This CDR3 is built from 16 residues. CDR3 nucleotides: TGTGCCAGCAGCTTAGACTTACGGACCCCCCCCTACGAGCAGTACTTC. Translating it yields CASSLDLRTPPYEQYF.

This sequence joins TRBV20-1 and TRBJ2-7, with D possibly called TRBD1 or TRBD2 (5 bases each). The CDR3 runs to 14 residues. Trimming removed 4 bases at V and 2 bases at J, with 15 bases between. Germline V gene sequence: CDR1 DFQATT, CDR2 SNEGSKA (reference sequence). The DNA of the CDR3 is TGCAGTGCTACGGGGACGCCATCGACCTACGAGCAGTACTTC. This encodes CSATGTPSTYEQYF.

This clonotype came up many times. The chain carries TRBV19 and TRBJ1-4, with no clear D. This CDR3 is built from 15 residues. Looked up from germline, CDR1 is LNHDA and CDR2 is SQIVND (reference sequence). Trimming removed 7 bases at V and 0 bases at J, with 12 bases between. CDR3 coding DNA: TGTGCCAGTACCTCCTCCGGAGCAACTAATGAAAAACTGTTTTTT. This codes for CASTSSGATNEKLFF.

As DNA, the CDR3 is TGTGCCAGCAGTTTAATTTCAGGGGTCGAGGACAAAAACATTCAGTACTTC. It yields the protein CASSLISGVEDKNIQYF. This chain connects TRBV12-3 or TRBV12-4 to TRBJ2-4; maybe TRBD1 (6 bases). The V gene lost 2 bases and the J gene lost 3 bases, with 17 bases spanning the gap. The CDR3 spans 17 residues.

Note on this clonotype: The junction departs from germline at one end; a sequencing error may be responsible. The chain is built from TRBV7-2 and TRBJ2-5; D gene uncertain. The CDR3 consists of 14 residues. Germline V gene data show CDR1 as SGHTA and CDR2 as FQGNSA. CDR3 nucleotide sequence: TGTGCCAGCAGGGAAAGTAGGACCCAAGGGACCCAGTACTTC. It yields the protein CASRESRTQGTQYF.

This clonotype showed up many times. The chain links TRBV28 to TRBJ2-5, with 8 bases aligning to TRBD1. CDR3 length: 14 amino acids. Germline CDR1 and CDR2: MDHEN and SYDVKM. V shed 6 bases and J 5 bases; nucleotides not matched to a gene: 8. The CDR3 DNA follows: TGTGCCAGCAGGATACAGGGGGTAGAGGAGACCCAGTACTTC. This sequence encodes CASRIQGVEETQYF.

The chain has TRBV28 and TRBJ2-7; TRBD1 is a possible D gene (6 bases). There are 15 residues in the CDR3. The V gene lost 5 bases and the J gene lost 2 bases, with 16 bases spanning the gap. Germline V gene lookup returns CDR1 MDHEN and CDR2 SYDVKM. CDR3 nucleotides: TGTGCCAGCAGTGAAGTCGGGACAATCACCTACGAGCAGTACTTC. As protein: CASSEVGTITYEQYF.

This clonotype showed up just once. The J gene is TRBJ2-5, the V gene TRBV6-1; D gene uncertain. The J call may be faulty, since TRBJ2-1 better matches the DNA end. The CDR3 consists of 13 residues. Germline V gene lookup returns CDR1 MNHNS and CDR2 SASEGT. The CDR3 is CASSLGRFNEQFF. CDR3 in DNA: TGTGCCAGCAGTCTCGGAAGGTTCAATGAGCAGTTCTTC.

This clonotype was counted at least ten times. This chain joins TRBV12-3 or TRBV12-4 and TRBJ2-6; 10 bases are shared with TRBD1. This CDR3 region has 18 residues. J lost 2 bases, V lost 6 bases, and 10 bases had no gene match. CDR3 protein: CASSYGQGVGAGANVLTF. The DNA of the CDR3 is TGTGCCAGCAGCTACGGACAGGGGGTAGGGGCTGGGGCCAACGTCCTGACTTTC.

As concerns this clonotype: Because it lacks the conserved phenylalanine or tryptophan at the end, this CDR3 is likely a read error. The rearrangement joins TRBV19 to TRBJ1-1, with unresolved D. CDR1 and CDR2 from the germline V gene are LNHDA and SQIVND (reference sequence). V was pared by 4 bases and J by 7 bases, with 19 bases between. The CDR3 is 15 residues long. The CDR3 sequence: CASSTPGTATIEAFS. CDR3 nucleotides: TGTGCCAGTAGTACCCCCGGCACCGCTACCATTGAAGCTTTCTCT.

The genes are TRBV9 and TRBJ1-4; maybe TRBD1 (6 bases). There are 16 residues in the CDR3. Trimming stripped 4 bases from V and 0 bases from J, with 13 bases between. Germline-derived CDR1 and CDR2 are SGDLS and YYNGEE. CDR3 DNA sequence: TGTGCCAGCAGCAGCCCCGGGGGGCCAACTAATGAAAAACTGTTTTTT. The encoded protein is CASSSPGGPTNEKLFF. Full variable domain (outside the CDR3, taken from reference TRBV9 and TRBJ1-4): DSGVTQTPKHLITATGQRVTLRCSPRSGDLSVYWYQQSLDQGLQFLIQYYNGEERAKGNILERFSAQQFPDLHSELNLSSLELGDSALYFCASSSPGGPTNEKLFFGSGTQLSVL.

This clonotype was seen many times. The genes are TRBV27 and TRBJ1-2, with D possibly TRBD1 on 6 matching bases. From germline, CDR1 is MNHEY and CDR2 SMNVEV (reference sequence). CDR3 length: 13 residues. The V end was cut by 4 bases, the J end by 3 bases, with 9 bases between. The DNA for the CDR3 is TGTGCCAGCAGTTCCGGGACATACTATGGCTACACCTTC. Translating it yields CASSSGTYYGYTF.

The chain joins TRBV11-2 to TRBJ2-7, with 8 bases identical to TRBD1. The CDR3 is 15 residues long. Germline V gene data show CDR1 as SGHAT and CDR2 as FQNNGV. The V and J ends lost 3 bases and 2 bases, in that order; junction bases with no gene match: 6. DNA for the CDR3: TGTGCCAGCAGCTTGGGACAGGAGATTCCCTACGAGCAGTACTTC. Encoded protein: CASSLGQEIPYEQYF.

The rearrangement joins TRBV6-1 to TRBJ1-5, with D tentatively TRBD1 (6 bases). Deletions cut 6 bases from V and 6 bases from J, with 18 bases between. Germline-derived CDR1 and CDR2 are MNHNS and SASEGT. The CDR3 runs to 15 residues. For the CDR3, the DNA is TGTGCCAGCAGACCCGGGACCGAAGGGGGTCAGCCCCAGCATTTT. It encodes CASRPGTEGGQPQHF.

This clonotype has just a few counts. V and J are TRBV6-1 and TRBJ2-6; D is possibly TRBD1 or TRBD2 (5 bases each). Germline V gene data show CDR1 as MNHNS and CDR2 as SASEGT. This CDR3 is built from 20 residues. The V gene lost 2 bases and the J gene lost 1 base, with 21 bases spanning the gap. CDR3 nucleotide sequence: TGTGCCAGCAGTGAACTGATTGGTCGGGGCCATCGTTCTGGGGCCAACGTCCTGACTTTC. Translation gives CASSELIGRGHRSGANVLTF.

V usage is TRBV11-2 and J usage is TRBJ2-7, with D unclear. Trimming cost V 11 bases and J 4 bases, with 18 bases left between them. In germline, CDR1 is SGHAT, CDR2 FQNNGV. The CDR3 spans 13 residues. The CDR3 region is CAGSPWGVYEQYF. The CDR3 nucleotides are TGTGCCGGCTCACCGTGGGGTGTGTACGAGCAGTACTTC.

The table lists this clonotype with many counts. The chain uses TRBV7-2 and TRBJ2-4; D unclear. The CDR3 extends over 14 amino acids. The germline CDR1 and CDR2 sequences are SGHTA and FQGNSA. V was shortened by 5 bases and J by 9 bases, with 17 bases between the two germline ends. The CDR3 is CASSLSSQAGIQYF. As DNA, the CDR3 is TGTGCCAGCAGCCTATCGTCCCAGGCCGGCATTCAGTACTTC.

This clonotype was recorded many times. V gene TRBV12-5 combines with J gene TRBJ2-5, with D possibly being TRBD2 (6 bases). Germline CDR1 and CDR2: LGHNT and FRNRAP. The CDR3 is 18 amino acids. The V end was cut by 0 bases, the J end by 2 bases, with 19 bases between. The CDR3 region has the DNA TGTGCTAGTGGTTTGGTACTCGCCGGCGGGGCGCCGCAAGAGACCCAGTACTTC. Its translation is CASGLVLAGGAPQETQYF.

The chain combines TRBV28 with TRBJ2-1; 11 bases agree with TRBD2. The CDR3 has 18 residues. V dropped 3 bases and J dropped 4; count of bases not matched to a gene: 11. Looked up from germline, CDR1 is MDHEN and CDR2 is SYDVKM. The CDR3 DNA sequence: TGTGCCAGCAGTTTCTATCACCGGGCTAGCGGGAGGTACAATGAGCAGTTCTTC. This encodes CASSFYHRASGRYNEQFF.